The present T cell receptor (beta chain) was sequenced within a study of blood T cell repertoires in COVID-19. About the research overall: Some COVID-19 samples were acute and others convalescent; all came from the United States, Italy and Spain. Sources were T cells, B-cell-depleted T cells, or PBMCs; the material itself was cDNA or gDNA.

The CDR3 extends over 15 amino acids. Germline CDR1 is SEHNR and CDR2 is FQNEAQ (reference sequence). J was trimmed by 6 bases and V by 5 bases; bases with no gene match: 12. This clone was seen a single time. Per the original data handling: Reference gene primer amplification gave nucleated cell count estimates. Data came from immunoSEQ multiplex PCR; TCRdb stores just in-frame clones and leaves some out. V and J calls plus clone size are reproduced from that table; the DNA served to infer D and trimming. The profile covers fewer than 250,000 clones, with about four fifths appearing a single time and roughly 4.7% taken by the ten largest.

The V call is TRBV7-9, the J call TRBJ1-1; 7 bases agree with TRBD1. The clonotype originates from a woman in her seventies with acute or convalescent COVID-19. Specimen: peripheral blood. The CDR3 loop reads CASSKTGVRSAEAFF. Here the CDR3 DNA reads TGTGCCAGCAGCAAAACAGGGGTACGGAGCGCTGAAGCTTTCTTT. Together with reference TRBV7-9 and TRBJ1-1, the CDR3 gives the full variable domain: DTGVSQNPRHKITKRGQNVTFRCDPISEHNRLYWYRQTLGQGPEFLTYFQNEAQLEKSRLLSDRFSAERPKGSFSTLEIQRTEQGDSAMYLCASSKTGVRSAEAFFGQGTRLTVV.